This TCR beta chain is drawn from a study of cytotoxic CD8 clonotypes in ibrutinib-treated CLL. The overall study: Responses comprised approximately 25 partial and 2 complete; at median approximately 72 months, around 14 remained remitted and some twelve progressed.

Target depth was 1 in 200,000 to 1 in 1 million T cells, about 10x per clonotype. The repertoire was sequenced with immunoSEQ multiplex PCR; TCRdb's copy has only in-frame clones and lacks some. Seen here are about 140,000 clones, around 84% observed once, and the top ten hold approximately 7.6%. Overall study findings and caveats: Public clonotypes, found uncommonly, either contracted or stayed stable on treatment. Clonality increased at ibrutinib response, then returned toward baseline at progression.

The V end lost 8 bases, the J end lost 1 base, and 14 bases lay between the germline ends. Germline lookup yields CDR1 MNHNS and CDR2 SASEGT. CDR3 length: 15 amino acids. In regard to this clone: The target antigen is unknown.

The chain uses TRBV6-1 and TRBJ2-2, with D possibly matching TRBD1 (6 bases). The TCR sequence derives from a human donor with chronic lymphocytic leukemia. The sequenced sample was PBMCs, obtained after 36 months of ibrutinib treatment. CDR3 nucleotides: TGTGCCAGCCGAATCCCGGGACAGAACACCGGGGAGCTGTTTTTT. This codes for CASRIPGQNTGELFF.